These 11 T cell receptor beta chains were all obtained from the same sample, sequenced in a study of neoadjuvant nivolumab and ipilimumab in lung cancer. Generated by immunoSEQ multiplex PCR, the TCRdb table keeps only in-frame clones and is missing some. The data hold 25,000 to 30,000 clones, with about 78% observed a single time. The sequences come from tumor tissue, collected after neoadjuvant nivolumab, alone or with ipilimumab, at or shortly before surgery. Receptor source: an adult with non-small cell lung cancer.

This chain links TRBV5-6 with TRBJ2-5; D is perhaps TRBD2 (6 bases). Trimming removed 7 bases from V and 3 bases from J, with 16 bases in between. This CDR3 contains 14 residues. Germline loops: CDR1 SGHDT, CDR2 YYEEEE. CDR3 loop: CASLGLTLEETQYF. CDR3 DNA: TGTGCCAGCCTGGGACTCACCCTTGAAGAGACCCAGTACTTC.

The chain links TRBV19 to TRBJ1-6; 8 bases line up with TRBD1. CDR3 length equals 13 residues. With 10 bases clipped from V and 9 bases from J, the junction kept 8 bases outside the gene matches. Germline CDR1 reads LNHDA; CDR2 reads SQIVND (reference sequence). This chain's CDR3 is CATSGQDASPLHF. The DNA of the CDR3 is TGTGCCACCTCGGGACAGGACGCTTCACCCCTCCACTTT.

This clone is judged medium-sized (0.01 to 0.1%). The CDR3 DNA is TGTGCCAGCAGCTTGCCCCGGAGCCGTTCACCCCTCCACTTT. This sequence encodes CASSLPRSRSPLHF. The V call is TRBV5-6, the J call TRBJ1-6; D unclear. The CDR3 contains 14 residues. Germline lookup yields CDR1 SGHDT and CDR2 YYEEEE. V dropped 1 base and J dropped 9 bases, with 11 bases sitting between them.

The chain has TRBV5-4 and TRBJ2-7; 9 positions agree with TRBD1. Germline CDR1 SGHNT, CDR2 YYREEE (reference sequence). V was pared by 4 bases and J by 4 bases, with 9 bases of the junction left unmatched. There are 15 residues in the CDR3. The CDR3 spells CASSPTVDRGYEQYF. The CDR3 DNA reads as TGTGCCAGCAGCCCCACGGTGGACAGGGGTTACGAGCAGTACTTC.

The chain joins TRBV2 to TRBJ1-1, with a possible D match to TRBD1 (5 bases). V was clipped by 7 bases and J by 3 bases, with 12 bases between them. In germline, CDR1 is SNHLY, CDR2 FYNNEI. The CDR3 runs 13 residues. CDR3 DNA: TGTGCCAGCAAGGCCAGGGTTTACACTGAAGCTTTCTTT. Residues: CASKARVYTEAFF.

The chain has TRBV2 and TRBJ2-2, with 7 bases aligning to TRBD1. V was pared by 5 bases and J by 0 bases, with 3 bases of the junction left unmatched. Germline V lookup: CDR1 SNHLY, CDR2 FYNNEI. This CDR3 is built from 15 residues. The CDR3 region is CASSWTGPNTGELFF. The CDR3 DNA reads TGTGCCAGCAGTTGGACAGGACCGAACACCGGGGAGCTGTTTTTT.

This clone was detected only a few times. V gene TRBV7-2 combines with J gene TRBJ2-3; no clear D gene. Germline V lookup: CDR1 SGHTA, CDR2 FQGNSA. The V gene lost 1 base and the J gene lost 2 bases, with 7 bases spanning the gap. The CDR3 length is 14 residues. CDR3 nucleotides: TGTGCCAGCAGCTTAGTTTGGAACACAGATACGCAGTATTTT. Its protein product is CASSLVWNTDTQYF.

This clone showed up just a few times. The genes are TRBV29-1 and TRBJ2-1; TRBD1 aligns across 8 bases. V lost 4 bases, J lost 7 bases, and 3 bases stayed unmatched. The CDR3 has 12 amino acids. Germline CDR1 is SQVTM and CDR2 is ANQGSEA. CDR3 DNA sequence: TGCAGCGTTGCACAGGGGGTGAATGAGCAGTTCTTC. Translation gives CSVAQGVNEQFF.

This chain joins TRBV2 and TRBJ1-2, with 7 bases that match TRBD1. CDR3 length: 14 amino acids. V shed 4 bases, J shed 4 bases, and the junction held 6 bases outside the gene matches. Germline values: CDR1 SNHLY, CDR2 FYNNEI. The CDR3 sequence: CASSVRDSIYGYTF. CDR3 sequence (DNA): TGTGCCAGCAGTGTTCGGGACAGTATCTATGGCTACACCTTC.

This chain uses TRBV5-4 with TRBJ1-1, with D tentatively TRBD1 (5 bases). There are 13 residues in the CDR3. Trimming removed 0 bases from V and 3 bases from J, with 6 bases in between. Per the germline V gene, CDR1 is SGHNT and CDR2 is YYREEE (reference sequence). The CDR3 region is CASSLEQDTEAFF. CDR3 coding DNA: TGTGCCAGCAGCTTGGAACAGGACACTGAAGCTTTCTTT.

This clone was detected only once. V usage is TRBV19 and J usage is TRBJ1-6; TRBD1 might be the D (6 bases). Looked up from germline, CDR1 is LNHDA and CDR2 is SQIVND (reference sequence). There are 15 residues in the CDR3. V shed 6 bases and J shed 0 bases, with 9 bases lying between them. Written as DNA, the CDR3 is TGTGCCAGTAGAGACAGGAGCTCCTATAATTCACCCCTCCACTTT. It translates to CASRDRSSYNSPLHF.